A selection of T cell receptor beta chains follows, all from one sample in a study of blood T cell repertoires in COVID-19. Method: immunoSEQ multiplex PCR; TCRdb's copy keeps in-frame clones and lacks some. The data show about 480,000 clones, approximately 87% seen once. The specimen sequenced was PBMCs or T cells enriched from blood (not recorded which). The source is a woman between 40 and 50 years old who had recovered from COVID-19. CDR3s include the opening cysteine and the closing phenylalanine or tryptophan. D genes are given only for firm matches. The listing skips clone size in some rows; elsewhere it reads once, few, many or a size class.

v_call	j_call	clone_size	cdr3_length	d_call	cdr3_aa	cdr3_nt
TRBV3-1/TRBV3-2	TRBJ2-7	-	16	TRBD2	CASSQDLRGSGDEQYF	TGTGCCAGCAGCCAAGATCTTCGCGGGAGCGGCGACGAGCAGTACTTC
TRBV7-2	TRBJ2-5	-	15	-	CASSLFRNPQETQYF	TGTGCCAGCAGCTTGTTCAGAAACCCCCAAGAGACCCAGTACTTC
TRBV5-6	TRBJ2-7	-	13	TRBD2	CASSLWTSGVQYF	TGTGCCAGCAGCTTATGGACTAGCGGAGTGCAGTACTTC
TRBV10-3	TRBJ1-5	-	15	-	CAISDLLGGNQPQHF	TGTGCCATCAGTGACCTCCTGGGGGGGAATCAGCCCCAGCATTTT
TRBV24-1	TRBJ1-2	-	12	-	CATSDFGAGYTF	TGTGCCACCAGTGATTTCGGTGCGGGCTACACCTTC
TRBV7-7	TRBJ2-5	-	17	-	CASSPLYEDTAKETQYF	TGTGCTAGCAGCCCCTTGTATGAGGACACAGCAAAAGAGACCCAGTACTTC
TRBV10-3	TRBJ2-7	-	14	TRBD1	CAISDWDRSYEQYF	TGTGCCATCAGTGACTGGGACAGGAGCTACGAGCAGTACTTC
TRBV7-2	TRBJ2-5	once	14	-	CASSLSGVEETQYF	TGTGCCAGCAGCTTATCAGGGGTTGAAGAGACCCAGTACTTC
TRBV7-2	TRBJ2-1	-	13	-	CASSPGIDNEQFF	TGTGCCAGCAGCCCCGGGATAGACAATGAGCAGTTCTTC
TRBV30	TRBJ1-3	-	13	-	CAWSVTSGNTIYF	TGTGCCTGGAGTGTAACGAGTGGAAACACCATATATTTT
TRBV11-2	TRBJ2-7	once	18	TRBD2	CASSLGGGLAGITYEQYF	TGTGCCAGCAGCTTAGGAGGGGGTCTAGCGGGGATTACCTACGAGCAGTACTTC
TRBV6-5	TRBJ2-1	-	14	TRBD2	CASKRTSGPNEQFF	TGTGCCAGCAAGCGGACTAGCGGGCCCAATGAGCAGTTCTTC
TRBV5-1	TRBJ2-3	-	14	TRBD1	CASSRGQDTDTQYF	TGCGCCAGCAGCCGCGGACAGGACACAGATACGCAGTATTTT
TRBV11-2	TRBJ2-7	-	14	TRBD2	CASSVTSATYEQYF	TGTGCCAGCAGCGTGACTAGCGCAACCTACGAGCAGTACTTC
TRBV7-9	TRBJ1-1	-	13	-	CASNRGRDTEAFF	TGTGCCAGCAACAGAGGGAGGGATACTGAAGCTTTCTTT
TRBV21-1	TRBJ2-7	once	17	-	CASSKAGGGPHMREQYF	TGTGCCAGCAGCAAAGCTGGGGGGGGGCCACATATGAGGGAGCAGTACTTC
TRBV6-5	TRBJ2-7	-	13	TRBD2	CASKAGKLYEQYF	TGTGCCAGCAAAGCGGGGAAGTTGTACGAGCAGTACTTC
TRBV19	TRBJ2-2	-	15	TRBD1	CASRTGELGTGELFF	TGTGCCAGTAGGACAGGGGAATTAGGCACCGGGGAGCTGTTTTTT
TRBV6-5	TRBJ2-3	-	15	-	CASSYVQGLADTQYF	TGTGCCAGCAGTTACGTCCAGGGGTTGGCAGATACGCAGTATTTT
TRBV7-7	TRBJ2-1	-	17	TRBD1	CASSRTRDRVTYNEQFF	TGTGCCAGCAGCCGAACCCGGGACAGGGTCACCTACAATGAGCAGTTCTTC
TRBV2	TRBJ2-4	-	13	-	CASNNGQSNIQYF	TGTGCCAGCAACAATGGGCAGAGCAACATTCAGTACTTC
TRBV20-1	TRBJ2-3	-	16	TRBD2	CSASSSGLAGEGTQYF	TGCAGTGCTAGTTCAAGTGGGCTAGCGGGAGAGGGTACGCAGTATTTT
TRBV19	TRBJ1-5	-	16	TRBD1	CASSTQRGLGNQPQHF	TGTGCCAGTAGTACCCAAAGGGGGCTTGGCAATCAGCCCCAGCATTTT
TRBV6-1	TRBJ2-3	-	18	TRBD2	CASSEGGLAGIGTDTQYF	TGTGCCAGCAGTGAGGGTGGACTAGCGGGAATTGGGACAGATACGCAGTATTTT
TRBV15	TRBJ2-1	-	22	TRBD2	CATSRDLTPGGTGGRGGNEQFF	TGTGCCACCAGCAGAGATTTGACCCCCGGAGGGACTGGCGGGAGAGGTGGAAATGAGCAGTTCTTC
TRBV2	TRBJ1-5	-	13	TRBD1	CATTGGRDQPQHF	TGTGCCACTACAGGGGGCAGGGATCAGCCCCAGCATTTT
TRBV29-1	TRBJ2-1	-	13	-	CSATPGHFNEQFF	TGCAGCGCAACCCCGGGACATTTCAATGAGCAGTTCTTC
TRBV10-1	TRBJ1-2	-	13	-	CASSDGQNYGYTF	TGCGCCAGCAGTGATGGACAGAACTATGGCTACACCTTC
TRBV19	TRBJ1-2	-	14	-	CASIGGRTQAGYTF	TGTGCCAGTATAGGGGGAAGAACACAAGCGGGCTACACCTTC
TRBV6-5	TRBJ1-1	-	15	-	CASSLRTSLDTEAFF	TGTGCCAGCAGCCTTAGGACATCTCTGGACACTGAAGCTTTCTTT
TRBV19	TRBJ2-6	-	14	-	CASLDLSGANVLTF	TGTGCCAGCTTAGACTTGTCTGGGGCCAACGTCCTGACTTTC
TRBV4-3	TRBJ2-3	-	19	TRBD2	CASSQDLGGLAGVSDTQYF	TGCGCCAGCAGCCAAGATTTGGGAGGACTAGCGGGAGTATCGGATACGCAGTATTTT